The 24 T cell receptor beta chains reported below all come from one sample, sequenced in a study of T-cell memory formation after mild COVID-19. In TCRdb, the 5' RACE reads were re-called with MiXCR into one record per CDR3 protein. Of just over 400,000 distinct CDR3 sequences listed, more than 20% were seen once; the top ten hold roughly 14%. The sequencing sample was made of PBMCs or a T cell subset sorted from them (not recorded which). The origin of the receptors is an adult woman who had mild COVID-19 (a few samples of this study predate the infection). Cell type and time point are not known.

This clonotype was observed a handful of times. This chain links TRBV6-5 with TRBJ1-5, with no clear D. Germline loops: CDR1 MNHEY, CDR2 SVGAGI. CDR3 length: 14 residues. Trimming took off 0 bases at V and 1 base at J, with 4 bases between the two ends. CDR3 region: CASSYSRSNQPQHF. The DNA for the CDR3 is TGTGCCAGCAGTTACTCGAGGAGCAATCAGCCCCAGCATTTT.

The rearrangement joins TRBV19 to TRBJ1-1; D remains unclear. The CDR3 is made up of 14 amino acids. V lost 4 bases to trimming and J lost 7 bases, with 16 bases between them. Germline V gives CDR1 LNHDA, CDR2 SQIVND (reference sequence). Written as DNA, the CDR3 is TGTGCCAGTAGTACTTTAGGGATTATGGGTGAAGCTTTCTTT. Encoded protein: CASSTLGIMGEAFF.

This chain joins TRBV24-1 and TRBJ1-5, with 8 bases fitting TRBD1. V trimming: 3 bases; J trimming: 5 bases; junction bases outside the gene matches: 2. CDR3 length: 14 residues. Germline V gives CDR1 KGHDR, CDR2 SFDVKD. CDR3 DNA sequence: TGTGCCACCAGTGATGACAGGGGTCATCAGCCCCAGCATTTT. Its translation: CATSDDRGHQPQHF.

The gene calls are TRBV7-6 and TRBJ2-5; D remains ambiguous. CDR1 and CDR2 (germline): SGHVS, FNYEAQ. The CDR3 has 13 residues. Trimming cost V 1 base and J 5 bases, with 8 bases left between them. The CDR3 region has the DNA TGTGCCAGCAGCTTAGTCCTTACGGAGACCCAGTACTTC. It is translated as CASSLVLTETQYF.

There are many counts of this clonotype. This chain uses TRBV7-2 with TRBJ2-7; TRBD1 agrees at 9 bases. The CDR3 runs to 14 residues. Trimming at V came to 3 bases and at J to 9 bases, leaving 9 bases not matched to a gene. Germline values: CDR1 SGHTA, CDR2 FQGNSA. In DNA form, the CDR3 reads TGTGCCAGCAGCTTGGCGGGGACAGGGTCGGCGCAGTACTTC. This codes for CASSLAGTGSAQYF.

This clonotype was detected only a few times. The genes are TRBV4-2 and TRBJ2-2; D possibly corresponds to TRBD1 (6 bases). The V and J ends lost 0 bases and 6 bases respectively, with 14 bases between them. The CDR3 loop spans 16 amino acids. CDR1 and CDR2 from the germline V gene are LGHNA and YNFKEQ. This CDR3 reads CASSQEAQGGAGELFF. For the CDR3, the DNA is TGTGCCAGCAGCCAAGAAGCTCAAGGGGGAGCCGGGGAGCTGTTTTTT.

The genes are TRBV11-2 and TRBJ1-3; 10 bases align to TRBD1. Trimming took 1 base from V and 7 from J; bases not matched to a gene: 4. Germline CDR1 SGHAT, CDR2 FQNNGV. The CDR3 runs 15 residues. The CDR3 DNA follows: TGTGCCAGCAGCTTAGTCCGGGACAGGGGCAACACCATATATTTT. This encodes CASSLVRDRGNTIYF.

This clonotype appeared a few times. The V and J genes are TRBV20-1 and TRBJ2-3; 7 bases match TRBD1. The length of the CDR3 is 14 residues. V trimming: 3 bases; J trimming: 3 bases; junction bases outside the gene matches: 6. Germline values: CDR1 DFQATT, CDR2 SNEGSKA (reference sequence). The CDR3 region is CSASTTGWTDTQYF. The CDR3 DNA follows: TGCAGTGCTAGTACGACAGGGTGGACAGATACGCAGTATTTT.

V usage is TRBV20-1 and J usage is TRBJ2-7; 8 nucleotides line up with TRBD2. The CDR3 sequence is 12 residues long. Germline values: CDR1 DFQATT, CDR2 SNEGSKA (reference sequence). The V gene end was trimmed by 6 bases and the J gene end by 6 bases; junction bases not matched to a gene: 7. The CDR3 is CSAGTRTAEQYF. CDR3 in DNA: TGCAGTGCCGGGACTAGAACGGCCGAGCAGTACTTC.

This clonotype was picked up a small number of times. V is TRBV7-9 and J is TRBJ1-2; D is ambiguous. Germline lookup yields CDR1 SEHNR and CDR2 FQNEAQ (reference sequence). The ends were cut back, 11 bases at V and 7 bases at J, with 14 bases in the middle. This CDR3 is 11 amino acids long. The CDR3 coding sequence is TGTGCCTTACTAGGCGTTCTTGGCTACACCTTC. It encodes CALLGVLGYTF.

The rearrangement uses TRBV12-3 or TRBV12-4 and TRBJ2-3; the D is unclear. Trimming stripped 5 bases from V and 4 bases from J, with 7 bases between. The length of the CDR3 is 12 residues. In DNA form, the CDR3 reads TGTGCCAGCAGTGGTTTATCAGATACGCAGTATTTT. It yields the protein CASSGLSDTQYF.

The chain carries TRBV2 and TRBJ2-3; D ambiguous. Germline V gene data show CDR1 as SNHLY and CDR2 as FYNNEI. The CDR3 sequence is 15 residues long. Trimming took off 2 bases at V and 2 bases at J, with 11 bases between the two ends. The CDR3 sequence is CASSESSGYTDTQYF. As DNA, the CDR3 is TGTGCCAGCAGTGAAAGTAGTGGATACACAGATACGCAGTATTTT.

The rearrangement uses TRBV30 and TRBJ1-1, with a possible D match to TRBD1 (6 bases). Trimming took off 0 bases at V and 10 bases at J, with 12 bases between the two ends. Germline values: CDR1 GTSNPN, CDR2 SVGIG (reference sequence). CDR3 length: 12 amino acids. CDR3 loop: CAWSVLGATAFF. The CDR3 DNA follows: TGTGCCTGGAGTGTACTGGGGGCTACAGCTTTCTTT. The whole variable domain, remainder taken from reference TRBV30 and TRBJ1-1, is SQTIHQWPATLVQPVGSPLSLECTVEGTSNPNLYWYRQAAGRGLQLLFYSVGIGQISSEVPQNLSASRPQDRQFILSSKKLLLSDSGFYLCAWSVLGATAFFGQGTRLTVV.

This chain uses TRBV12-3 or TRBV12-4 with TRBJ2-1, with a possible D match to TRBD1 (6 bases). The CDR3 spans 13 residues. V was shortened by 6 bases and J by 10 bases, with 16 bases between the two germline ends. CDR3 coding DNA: TGTGCCAGCAGCCTGGCCCGGGACACCGAGCAGTTCTTC. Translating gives CASSLARDTEQFF.

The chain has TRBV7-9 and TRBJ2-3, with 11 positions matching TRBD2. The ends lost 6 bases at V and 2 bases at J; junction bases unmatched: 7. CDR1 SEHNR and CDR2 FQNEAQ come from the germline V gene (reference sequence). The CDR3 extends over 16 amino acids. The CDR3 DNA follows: TGTGCCAGCAGTACGACTAGCGGGATCTCCACAGATACGCAGTATTTT. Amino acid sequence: CASSTTSGISTDTQYF.

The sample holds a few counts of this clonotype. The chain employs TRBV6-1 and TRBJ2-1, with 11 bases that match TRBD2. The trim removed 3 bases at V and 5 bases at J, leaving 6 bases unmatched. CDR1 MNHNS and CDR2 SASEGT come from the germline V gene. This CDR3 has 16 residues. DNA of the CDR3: TGTGCCAGCAGTGAGCCACTAGCGGGAGAACACAATGAGCAGTTCTTC. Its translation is CASSEPLAGEHNEQFF.

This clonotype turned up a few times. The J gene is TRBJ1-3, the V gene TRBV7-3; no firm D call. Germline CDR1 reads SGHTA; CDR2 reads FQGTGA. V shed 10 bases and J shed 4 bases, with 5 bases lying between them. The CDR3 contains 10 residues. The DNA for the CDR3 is TGTGCCACACGGGGAAACACCATATATTTT. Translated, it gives CATRGNTIYF.

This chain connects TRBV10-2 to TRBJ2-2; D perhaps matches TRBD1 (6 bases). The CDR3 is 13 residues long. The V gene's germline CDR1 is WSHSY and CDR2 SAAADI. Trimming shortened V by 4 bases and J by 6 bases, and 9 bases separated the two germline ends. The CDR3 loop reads CASSGYRAGELFF. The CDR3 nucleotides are TGCGCCAGCAGTGGTTACAGGGCCGGGGAGCTGTTTTTT.

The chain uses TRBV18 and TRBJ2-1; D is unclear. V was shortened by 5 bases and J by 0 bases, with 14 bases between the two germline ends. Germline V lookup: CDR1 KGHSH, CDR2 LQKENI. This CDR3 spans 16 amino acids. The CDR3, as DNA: TGTGCCAGCTCATCACTCGGCCTGAGCTCCTACAATGAGCAGTTCTTC. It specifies CASSSLGLSSYNEQFF. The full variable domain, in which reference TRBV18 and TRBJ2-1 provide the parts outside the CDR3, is NAGVMQNPRHLVRRRGQEARLRCSPMKGHSHVYWYRQLPEEGLKFMVYLQKENIIDESGMPKERFSAEFPKEGPSILRIQQVVRGDSAAYFCASSSLGLSSYNEQFFGPGTRLTVL.

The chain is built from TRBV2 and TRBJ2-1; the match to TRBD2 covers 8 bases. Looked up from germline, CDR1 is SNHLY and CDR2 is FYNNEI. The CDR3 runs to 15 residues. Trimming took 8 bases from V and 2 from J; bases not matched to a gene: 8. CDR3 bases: TGTGCCAGCTTTGCGCGGGGGGCCGCCTACAATGAGCAGTTCTTC. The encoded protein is CASFARGAAYNEQFF.

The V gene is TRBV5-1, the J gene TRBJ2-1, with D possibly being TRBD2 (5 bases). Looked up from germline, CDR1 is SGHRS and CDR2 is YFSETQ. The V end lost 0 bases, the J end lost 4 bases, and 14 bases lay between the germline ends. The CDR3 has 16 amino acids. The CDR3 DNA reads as TGCGCCAGCAGCTTGGAGTTCGGGGTTTCATACAATGAGCAGTTCTTC. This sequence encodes CASSLEFGVSYNEQFF.

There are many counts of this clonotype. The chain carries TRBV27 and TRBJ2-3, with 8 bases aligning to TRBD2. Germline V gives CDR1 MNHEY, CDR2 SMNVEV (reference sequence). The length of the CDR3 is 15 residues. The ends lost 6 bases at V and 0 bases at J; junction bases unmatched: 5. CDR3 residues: CASSLSGDSTDTQYF. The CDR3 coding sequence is TGTGCCAGCAGCCTTAGCGGGGATAGCACAGATACGCAGTATTTT.

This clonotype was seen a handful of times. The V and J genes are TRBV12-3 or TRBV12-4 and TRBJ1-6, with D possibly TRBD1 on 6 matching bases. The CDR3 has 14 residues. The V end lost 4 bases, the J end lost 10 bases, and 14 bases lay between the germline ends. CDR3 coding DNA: TGTGCCAGCAGTTACAGGGTTTTGGGGTCACCCCTCCACTTT. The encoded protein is CASSYRVLGSPLHF.

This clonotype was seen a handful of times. The CDR3 loop reads CASSARDSILSTGELFF. The CDR3 nucleotides read TGTGCCAGCAGCGCCCGGGACTCCATATTGTCCACCGGGGAGCTGTTTTTT. The rearrangement links TRBV7-9 to TRBJ2-2; D might be TRBD2 (6 bases). Trimming cost V 5 bases and J 4 bases, with 20 bases left between them. The germline CDR1 and CDR2 sequences are SEHNR and FQNEAQ (reference sequence). The CDR3 contains 17 residues. Supplemented by reference TRBV7-9 and TRBJ2-2, the full variable domain reads DTGVSQNPRHKITKRGQNVTFRCDPISEHNRLYWYRQTLGQGPEFLTYFQNEAQLEKSRLLSDRFSAERPKGSFSTLEIQRTEQGDSAMYLCASSARDSILSTGELFFGEGSRLTVL.